These 22 T cell receptor beta chains came from one sample sequenced in a study of shared clonotypes between healthy human individuals. Using immunoSEQ multiplex PCR, the repertoire was profiled, and TCRdb retains in-frame clones only, with some absent. The table lists 470,000 or so clones, over 70% of them singletons, with 12% in the top ten. Source material: PBMCs. Receptors originate from a woman between 35 and 50 years old in good health. Some clones in this sample may be carry-over from other donors' samples.

A note on this clone: One end of the junction does not line up with germline, which may come from a read error. The V call is TRBV5-4, the J call TRBJ2-5; TRBD2 might be the D (6 bases). The end of the DNA is better explained by TRBJ2-7, so the J call may be wrong. Germline V gives CDR1 SGHNT, CDR2 YYREEE (reference sequence). The CDR3 runs to 14 residues. As DNA, the CDR3 is TGCGCCAGCAGCCAATTTGCGGGGCCCTACGAGCAGTACTTC. This gives the protein CASSQFAGPYEQYF.

This chain connects TRBV18 to TRBJ2-1; TRBD1 might be the D (6 bases). Germline-derived CDR1 and CDR2 are KGHSH and LQKENI. CDR3 length: 15 residues. The V gene lost 0 bases and the J gene lost 9 bases, with 15 bases spanning the gap. The CDR3 here is CASSPPGDRITEQFF. The CDR3 DNA reads TGTGCCAGCTCACCACCTGGAGACAGGATTACTGAGCAGTTCTTC.

This sequence joins TRBV4-3 and TRBJ2-1; the D is unclear. Germline CDR1 LGHNA, CDR2 YSLEER. V lost 1 base and J 8 bases, leaving 15 bases between the germline ends. This CDR3 region has 15 residues. CDR3 sequence reads: CASSQARMPLDEQFF. In nucleotides, the CDR3 is TGCGCCAGCAGCCAAGCGAGGATGCCGTTAGATGAGCAGTTCTTC.

The rearrangement links TRBV4-1 to TRBJ2-1, with 8 bases matching TRBD2. This CDR3 is built from 16 residues. CDR1 and CDR2 from the germline V gene are MGHRA and YSYEKL. With 2 bases clipped from V and 6 bases from J, the junction kept 9 bases outside the gene matches. CDR3 protein: CASSQLPSGSSNEQFF. Here the CDR3 DNA reads TGCGCCAGCAGCCAACTCCCCAGCGGGAGTTCCAATGAGCAGTTCTTC.

V is TRBV29-1 and J is TRBJ2-1, with 8 bases matching TRBD2. CDR1 and CDR2 from the germline V gene are SQVTM and ANQGSEA. V shed 3 bases, J shed 4 bases, and the junction held 5 bases outside the gene matches. This CDR3 spans 14 amino acids. The CDR3 spells CSVEGAGAYNEQFF. The CDR3 bases are TGCAGCGTTGAGGGAGCGGGAGCTTACAATGAGCAGTTCTTC.

The chain employs TRBV28 and TRBJ1-4; D is perhaps TRBD1 (6 bases). The length of the CDR3 is 15 residues. CDR1 and CDR2 from the germline V gene are MDHEN and SYDVKM. V was cut by 6 bases and J by 7 bases, with 18 bases left in between. The CDR3 DNA follows: TGTGCCAGCAGCCAACTAGGGGGGTTGGGTGAAAAACTGTTTTTT. Amino acid sequence: CASSQLGGLGEKLFF.

This clone was seen more than once but under ten times. The chain has TRBV7-8 and TRBJ1-2; tentatively, D is TRBD1 (6 bases). With 3 bases removed from V and 4 bases from J, the gap between germline ends came to 12 bases. Germline CDR1 and CDR2: SGHVS and FQNEAQ. The CDR3 loop spans 14 amino acids. The CDR3 loop is CASSLDSYFYGYTF. The CDR3, as DNA: TGTGCCAGCAGCTTGGACAGTTACTTCTATGGCTACACCTTC.

V usage is TRBV28 and J usage is TRBJ1-5; D is uncertain. CDR1 is MDHEN and CDR2 is SYDVKM in the germline V gene. This CDR3 is 14 amino acids long. V lost 6 bases to trimming and J lost 3 bases, with 12 bases between them. The CDR3 DNA sequence: TGTGCCAGCAGGCAGGACGGGCCCAATCAGCCCCAGCATTTT. This gives the protein CASRQDGPNQPQHF.

On this clone itself: Since a far larger clone is one base different, this is likely a read error. V is TRBV6-4 and J is TRBJ1-1, with D tentatively TRBD1 (5 bases). This CDR3 region has 12 residues. The germline V gene has CDR1 MRHNA and CDR2 SNTAGT. CDR3 coding DNA: TGTGCCAGCAGGAACCGGGGGACTGAAGCTTCCTTT. Encoded protein: CASRNRGTEASF.

V and J are TRBV7-9 and TRBJ1-5; maybe TRBD1 (5 bases). Germline V gene data show CDR1 as SEHNR and CDR2 as FQNEAQ (reference sequence). The ends were cut back, 0 bases at V and 6 bases at J, with 21 bases in the middle. The CDR3 is 18 residues long. Here the CDR3 DNA reads TGTGCCAGCAGCTTAGCATTCGAGGGAGGGGTTGGCAGTCAGCCCCAGCATTTT. The encoded protein is CASSLAFEGGVGSQPQHF. Full variable domain (remainder filled in from reference TRBV7-9 and TRBJ1-5): DTGVSQNPRHKITKRGQNVTFRCDPISEHNRLYWYRQTLGQGPEFLTYFQNEAQLEKSRLLSDRFSAERPKGSFSTLEIQRTEQGDSAMYLCASSLAFEGGVGSQPQHFGDGTRLSIL.

This rearrangement joins TRBV11-1 to TRBJ2-2; TRBD2 might be the D (5 bases). Looked up from germline, CDR1 is SGHAT and CDR2 is FQDESV (reference sequence). This CDR3 has 16 amino acids. The V end was cut by 4 bases, the J end by 7 bases, with 19 bases between. Here the CDR3 reads CASSSYPGPAGGELFF. In DNA form, the CDR3 reads TGTGCCAGCAGCTCCTACCCCGGACCCGCGGGCGGGGAGCTGTTTTTT.

About this clone itself: A far larger clone lies a single base away; this is likely a read error. Other nucleotide sequences from this sample produce the same CDR3. V is TRBV6-6 and J is TRBJ2-2, with D uncertain. CDR1 is MNHNY, CDR2 SVGAGI, per germline (reference sequence). Trimming cost V 7 bases and J 2 bases, with 14 bases left between them. The CDR3 has 15 residues. The CDR3 DNA reads as TGTGCCAGCACCACCGCACAAACCAACACCGGGGAGCTGTTTTTT. As protein: CASTTAQTNTGELFF.

This chain uses TRBV28 with TRBJ2-7, with 11 bases lining up with TRBD1. This CDR3 has 14 residues. The V gene end was trimmed by 3 bases and the J gene end by 3 bases; junction bases not matched to a gene: 1. Per germline, CDR1 MDHEN and CDR2 SYDVKM. CDR3 loop: CASSLGTGGYEQYF. The CDR3 coding sequence is TGTGCCAGCAGTTTGGGGACAGGGGGCTACGAGCAGTACTTC.

This rearrangement joins TRBV2 to TRBJ1-1; 7 bases line up with TRBD1. The CDR3 sequence is 12 residues long. With 6 bases clipped from V and 6 bases from J, the junction kept 4 bases outside the gene matches. Looked up from germline, CDR1 is SNHLY and CDR2 is FYNNEI. The chain's CDR3 is CASSPGTAEAFF. CDR3 bases: TGTGCCAGCAGCCCGGGGACAGCTGAAGCTTTCTTT.

A remark on this clone: A single base is all that separates this from a far larger clone, so a read error is likely. The gene calls are TRBV25-1 and TRBJ2-2; 8 bases fit TRBD1. The germline V gene has CDR1 MGHDK and CDR2 SYGVNS. J was trimmed by 1 base and V by 10 bases; bases with no gene match: 5. The CDR3 is 14 residues long. CDR3 in amino acids: CANGDRMNTGELFF. CDR3 DNA: TGTGCCAACGGGGACAGGATGAACACCGGGGAGCTGTTTTTT.

J is TRBJ2-1 and V is TRBV18; 12 bases line up with TRBD2. The CDR3 totals 15 residues. Germline V gene data show CDR1 as KGHSH and CDR2 as LQKENI. V lost 3 bases and J lost 8; bases outside the gene matches: 5. The CDR3 nucleotides are TGTGCCAGCTCACCTCTAGCGGGAGGGCACGATGAGCAGTTCTTC. It encodes CASSPLAGGHDEQFF.

The chain couples TRBV5-1 to TRBJ2-2; 12 positions match TRBD2. Looked up from germline, CDR1 is SGHRS and CDR2 is YFSETQ. V shed 8 bases, J shed 6 bases, and the junction held 8 bases outside the gene matches. The CDR3 loop spans 15 amino acids. For the CDR3, the DNA is TGCGCCAGTTGGAGGACTAGCGGGAAGGCCGGGGAGCTGTTTTTT. It codes for CASWRTSGKAGELFF.

The rearrangement uses TRBV6-4 and TRBJ1-2; D is perhaps TRBD1 (5 bases). The length of the CDR3 is 17 residues. Germline CDR1 and CDR2: MRHNA and SNTAGT. The ends were cut back, 5 bases at V and 0 bases at J, with 19 bases in the middle. CDR3 sequence reads: CASSFARADGANYGYTF. The CDR3 region has the DNA TGTGCCAGCAGTTTCGCCAGGGCGGACGGAGCTAACTATGGCTACACCTTC.

This clone was counted only a few times. The gene calls are TRBV19 and TRBJ1-5; 7 bases are a match to TRBD1. V shed 3 bases, J shed 6 bases, and the junction held 5 bases outside the gene matches. Germline V gives CDR1 LNHDA, CDR2 SQIVND (reference sequence). This CDR3 has 14 amino acids. The CDR3 spells CASSMVGGGQPQHF. For the CDR3, the DNA is TGTGCCAGTAGTATGGTAGGGGGCGGTCAGCCCCAGCATTTT.

The chain combines TRBV6-6 with TRBJ2-7, with TRBD2 identical over 14 bases. The V and J ends lost 2 bases and 0 bases, in that order; junction bases with no gene match: 0. The CDR3 has 16 residues. Germline loops: CDR1 MNHNY, CDR2 SVGAGI (reference sequence). CDR3 loop: CASSYGTSGGSYEQYF. CDR3 nucleotides: TGTGCCAGCAGTTACGGGACTAGCGGGGGCTCCTACGAGCAGTACTTC.

The rearrangement joins TRBV15 to TRBJ2-7; D might be TRBD2 (6 bases). Trimming pared 0 bases from V and 1 base from J, leaving 13 bases between. This CDR3 is built from 16 residues. CDR1 is LNHNV, CDR2 YYDKDF, per germline (reference sequence). CDR3 coding DNA: TGTGCCACCAGCAGAGATGAGCGGGTAAGATCCTACGAGCAGTACTTC. Translating it yields CATSRDERVRSYEQYF.

The chain is built from TRBV28 and TRBJ1-3; the D gene is possibly TRBD1 (6 bases). The V end lost 2 bases, the J end lost 4 bases, and 12 bases lay between the germline ends. CDR3 length: 15 residues. The germline CDR1 and CDR2 sequences are MDHEN and SYDVKM. CDR3 in amino acids: CASSLSSGAGNTIYF. In nucleotides, the CDR3 is TGTGCCAGCAGTTTAAGTTCAGGGGCCGGAAACACCATATATTTT.